This is a list of T cell receptor beta chains from one sample in a study of T cell responses to AZD1222 COVID-19 vaccine. The protocol was immunoSEQ multiplex PCR, while the TCRdb copy is restricted to in-frame clones and leaves out a portion. The sample contains 150,000 to 160,000 clones, about 88% of which appear only once. Material: peripheral blood, obtained on day 0 of AZD1222 vaccination. These receptor sequences come from an adult in good health. The CDR3 runs from the conserved cysteine through the conserved F or W. The D gene is left open where the match is weak. Clone size is not always given. Where it is, it says once, few, many or a class for expanded clones.

few	TRBJ2-3	TRBV6-4	TRBD1	TGTGCCAGCAGTGGGGGACAGGGGTCGGCAGATACGCAGTATTTT	CASSGGQGSADTQYF
-	TRBJ2-5	TRBV24-1	TRBD1	TGTGCCACCAGTGATTTGCGCGGGGACAGGGGGCCGGAGACCCAGTACTTC	CATSDLRGDRGPETQYF
-	TRBJ1-2	TRBV6-5	TRBD1	TGTGCCAGCAGTTACCCGGGACAGGGATTCTATGGCTACACCTTC	CASSYPGQGFYGYTF
-	TRBJ1-4	TRBV3-1/TRBV3-2	-	TGTGCCAGCAGCCGAGCGGGGGTGGGAAATGAAAAACTGTTTTTT	CASSRAGVGNEKLFF
-	TRBJ1-1	TRBV7-2	-	TGTGCCAGCAGCACCGGACGGAGGGAAGCTTTCTTT	CASSTGRREAFF
-	TRBJ2-3	TRBV9	-	TGTGCCAGCCACCGGGGGCTGAGCACAGATACGCAGTATTTT	CASHRGLSTDTQYF
-	TRBJ1-1	TRBV4-3	-	TGCGCCAGCAGCCAAGATCCGGAGACAGGACGTCTTCCCGCGGCTTTCTTT	CASSQDPETGRLPAAFF
-	TRBJ1-2	TRBV9	-	TGTGCCAGCAGCGTAGCCCAGGCTAACTATGGCTACACCTTC	CASSVAQANYGYTF
-	TRBJ2-7	TRBV6-1	-	TGTGCCAGCAGTGAAGTTGGGACGGGAGCGCAGTACTTC	CASSEVGTGAQYF
-	TRBJ1-6	TRBV9	-	TGTGCCAGCAGCGGGGCGGGTCCCAACTCCTATAATTCACCCCTCCACTTT	CASSGAGPNSYNSPLHF
-	TRBJ2-1	TRBV6-5	-	TGTGCCAGCAACGCTTTGTATGAGCAGTTCTTC	CASNALYEQFF
few	TRBJ1-6	TRBV2	-	TGTGCCAGCAGTCCCCCGGGGGGGAGTTATTCACCCCTCCACTTT	CASSPPGGSYSPLHF
-	TRBJ2-7	TRBV11-2	-	TGTGCCAGCAGACGGGGGATCTACGAGCAGTACTTC	CASRRGIYEQYF
-	TRBJ2-5	TRBV7-2	TRBD2	TGTGCCAGCAGCCCGAGACTAGCGGGGGGAGGAGAGACCCAGTACTTC	CASSPRLAGGGETQYF
-	TRBJ2-1	TRBV7-2	TRBD2	TGTGCCAGCAGCTTAGGACTAGCTGAACGGGAGCAGTTCTTC	CASSLGLAEREQFF
-	TRBJ1-4	TRBV18	-	TGTGCCAGCTCACCACCGCGAGGGACTAATGAAAAACTGTTTTTT	CASSPPRGTNEKLFF
once	TRBJ1-4	TRBV4-3	-	TGCGCCAGCAGCCAAGACACAGGGAATAATGAAAAACTGTTTTTT	CASSQDTGNNEKLFF
-	TRBJ2-7	TRBV15	-	TGTGCCACCAGCAGGGACCCCGGATTCTCCTACGAGCAGTACTTC	CATSRDPGFSYEQYF
-	TRBJ1-5	TRBV19	TRBD1	TGTGCCAGTAGTATAGAGGACAGGTCGAATCAGCCCCAGCATTTT	CASSIEDRSNQPQHF
-	TRBJ1-5	TRBV28	-	TGTGCCAGCAGTTCCGCGGACAGACTCAATCAGCCCCAGCATTTT	CASSSADRLNQPQHF